This T cell receptor beta chain was captured in a study of T cells in Graves' hyperthyroidism and ophthalmopathy. Diagnostic assessment was based on clinical symptoms, serum thyroxine and TRAb, thyroid ultrasound and orbital computed tomography. The V and J ends lost 4 bases and 6 bases, in that order; junction bases with no gene match: 9. This CDR3 is 16 amino acids long. The germline CDR1 and CDR2 sequences are MNHEY and SMNVEV (reference sequence). RNA transcripts provided the source from which TCR beta CDR3 regions were amplified. HTBI primers drove first-round RT-PCR of the TCR CDR3. Via MiXCR, TCRdb re-called the multiplex PCR reads, giving one row per CDR3 protein. The sample lists under 300,000 distinct CDR3 sequences, about 16% occurring once. This clonotype was seen a few times.

The sample taken for sequencing was blood. The chain is built from TRBV27 and TRBJ1-4; 9 bases line up with TRBD1. This clonotype originated in a woman aged 45-65 years with Graves' hyperthyroidism that later progressed to Graves' ophthalmopathy. CDR3: CASSSFGDRADEKLFF. CDR3 coding DNA: TGTGCCAGCAGTTCGTTCGGGGACAGGGCAGATGAAAAACTGTTTTTT.